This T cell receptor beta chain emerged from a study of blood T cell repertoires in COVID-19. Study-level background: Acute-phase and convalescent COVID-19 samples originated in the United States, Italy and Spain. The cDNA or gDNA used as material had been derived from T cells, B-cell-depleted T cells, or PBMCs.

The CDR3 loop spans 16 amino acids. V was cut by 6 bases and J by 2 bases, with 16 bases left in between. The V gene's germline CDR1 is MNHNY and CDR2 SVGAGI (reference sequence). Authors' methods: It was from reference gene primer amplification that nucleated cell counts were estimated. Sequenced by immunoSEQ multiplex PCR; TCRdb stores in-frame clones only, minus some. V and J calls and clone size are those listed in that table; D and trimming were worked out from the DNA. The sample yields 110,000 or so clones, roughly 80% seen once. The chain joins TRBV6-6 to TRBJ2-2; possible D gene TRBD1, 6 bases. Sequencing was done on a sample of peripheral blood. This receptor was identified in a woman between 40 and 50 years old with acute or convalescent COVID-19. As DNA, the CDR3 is TGTGCCAGCAGACCCGGGACAACGCCCAACACCGGGGAGCTGTTTTTT. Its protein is CASRPGTTPNTGELFF.